This record covers a single T cell receptor (beta chain). Here immunoSEQ multiplex PCR was the method, and the copy in TCRdb shows in-frame clones only, minus some. The data show about 150,000 clones, roughly 84% seen once. The data are from a study of blood T cell repertoires in COVID-19. Study-level information: COVID-19 samples collected from the United States, Italy and Spain covered acute and convalescent phases.

Germline lookup yields CDR1 LGHNA and CDR2 YNFKEQ. The CDR3 runs 17 residues. The junction had 4 bases not matched to a gene; V was cut back by 0 bases and J by 0 bases. The source is a man aged 55 to 70 with COVID-19, enrolled during active disease. Sequencing input: peripheral blood. The genes are TRBV4-2 and TRBJ2-1; TRBD2 aligns across 8 bases. CDR3 bases: TGTGCCAGCAGCCAAGAACTGAGCGGGAGCTCCTACAATGAGCAGTTCTTC. This encodes CASSQELSGSSYNEQFF.